This TCR beta chain was documented in a study of blood T cell repertoires in COVID-19. As for the study in general: T cells, B-cell-depleted T cells, or PBMCs provided the cDNA or gDNA that served as material.

Germline CDR1 reads SQVTM; CDR2 reads ANQGSEA. Trimming left V 1 base short and J 4 bases short, with 16 bases between. The CDR3 is 15 residues long. In the original workflow: Reference gene primer amplification gave estimated nucleated cell counts. Here immunoSEQ multiplex PCR was the method, and the copy in TCRdb shows in-frame clones only, minus some. D and trimming come from the DNA, and the V and J calls and clone size come from that table. The sample contains approximately 61,000 clones, approximately 83% of which appear only once. The TCR sequence derives from a human donor in a cohort sampled during active COVID-19. This chain uses TRBV29-1 with TRBJ1-1; D might be TRBD1 (5 bases). Source material: peripheral blood. CDR3 sequence: CSVEGPPGVGTEAFF. CDR3 nucleotide sequence: TGCAGCGTTGAAGGCCCTCCGGGGGTTGGCACTGAAGCTTTCTTT.